This T cell receptor beta chain derives from a study of T cell responses to AZD1222 COVID-19 vaccine. General study results and limits: Baseline seropositives among AZD1222 recipients totaled only six or seven. The study sampled repertoires only after the peak T cell response.

Worth noting for this clone: As yet, its antigen is unknown.

Germline V gives CDR1 SGHTA, CDR2 FQGNSA. Trimming at V came to 4 bases and at J to 2 bases, leaving 11 bases not matched to a gene. The CDR3 sequence is 17 residues long. The repertoire was sequenced with immunoSEQ multiplex PCR; TCRdb's copy has only in-frame clones and lacks some. The data contain more than 90,000 clones, 86% of them singletons. The chain employs TRBV7-2 and TRBJ1-2, with TRBD1 matching 9 bases. The material sequenced was peripheral blood, taken on day 0 of AZD1222 vaccination. The source is an adult in good health. The CDR3 coding sequence is TGTGCCAGCAGCTCCGCACCGGGGGGACAGGGAAACTATGGCTACACCTTC. Amino acid sequence: CASSSAPGGQGNYGYTF.